This T cell receptor (beta chain) was documented in a study of T cell clonality in common variable immunodeficiency. Trimming cost V 0 bases and J 7 bases; bases outside gene matches: 2. The germline gives CDR1 SGHTA, CDR2 FQGTGA. The CDR3 has 16 amino acids. The data were produced by immunoSEQ multiplex PCR, yet TCRdb's version contains in-frame clones alone and is incomplete. In total the sample includes tens of thousands of clones, none of them seen once. This clone was recorded many times. The DNA ends 3 residues before the CDR3 does, and the rest of the CDR3 is filled in from the germline J gene.

The sample consisted of peripheral blood mononuclear cells. The source is a person aged 18 to 70 in good health. The chain carries TRBV7-3 and TRBJ2-1, with 14 positions matching TRBD2. The CDR3 loop reads CASSLTGTSGSNEQFF. CDR3 bases read: TGTGCCAGCAGCTTAACAGGGACTAGCGGGAGTAATGAG. Supplemented by reference TRBV7-3 and TRBJ2-1, the full variable domain reads GAGVSQTPSNKVTEKGKYVELRCDPISGHTALYWYRQSLGQGPEFLIYFQGTGAADDSGLPNDRFFAVRPEGSVSTLKIQRTERGDSAVYLCASSLTGTSGSNEQFFGPGTRLTVL.